This T cell receptor beta chain was profiled in a study of blood T cells in healthy people across ages. Study observations and caveats: Underestimates were what the diversity estimates from one million T cells were considered to be. Older age went with lower TCR beta diversity per million T cells, in a roughly linear way.

V trimming: 5 bases; J trimming: 0 bases; junction bases outside the gene matches: 18. The CDR3 sequence is 19 residues long. Germline CDR1 reads SGHAT; CDR2 reads FQNNGV. Roughly 10 milliliters of peripheral blood were drawn from each donor. PCR was performed a second time for roughly 7 to 11 cycles using a sample-barcoded 5' primer and a J-beta primer mix. The template-switch adaptor was a 5' adaptor with 12 random nucleotides. It tagged each cDNA molecule. Each CDR3 protein gets one entry after TCRdb re-called the 5' RACE reads with MiXCR. This table holds some 860,000 distinct CDR3 sequences, 56% found once. About this clonotype itself: Its antigen remains unidentified.

The clonotype comes from a man in his forties in good health. V and J are TRBV11-2 and TRBJ2-7; 8 bases align to TRBD1. The specimen was blood. The CDR3 nucleotides read TGTGCCAGCAGCCGAACCGTTGGCGGAAGGACAGGGAGCTCCTACGAGCAGTACTTC. This translates into CASSRTVGGRTGSSYEQYF.